The TCR beta chain described here comes from a study of blood T cell repertoires in COVID-19. About the research overall: The study drew acute and convalescent COVID-19 samples from the United States, Italy and Spain.

Original analysis: Using reference gene primer amplification, nucleated cell counts were estimated. Profiled with immunoSEQ multiplex PCR; TCRdb holds only in-frame clones, not every one. That table gives V, J and clone size, and the DNA gave D and trimming. The table includes more than 250,000 clones, over 70% detected once. Germline CDR1 is MDHEN and CDR2 is SYDVKM. The CDR3 is 14 amino acids. The V and J ends lost 7 bases and 6 bases, in that order; junction bases with no gene match: 12. The TCR was taken from a woman between 50 and 59 years old with acute or convalescent COVID-19. The V and J genes are TRBV28 and TRBJ2-7, with TRBD1 identical over 7 bases. Sample: peripheral blood. CDR3 in DNA: TGTGCCAGCACCGGACAGGAGACTGATGGCGAGCAGTACGTC. Its translation: CASTGQETDGEQYV.